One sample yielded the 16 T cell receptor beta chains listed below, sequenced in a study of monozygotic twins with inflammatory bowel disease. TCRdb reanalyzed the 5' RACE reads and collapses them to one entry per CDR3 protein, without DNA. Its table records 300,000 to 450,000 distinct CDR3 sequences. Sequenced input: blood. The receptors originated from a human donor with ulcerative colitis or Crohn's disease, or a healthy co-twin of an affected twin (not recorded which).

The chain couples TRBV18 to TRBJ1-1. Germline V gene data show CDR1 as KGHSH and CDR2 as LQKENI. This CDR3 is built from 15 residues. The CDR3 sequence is CASSRPDSLNTEAFF.

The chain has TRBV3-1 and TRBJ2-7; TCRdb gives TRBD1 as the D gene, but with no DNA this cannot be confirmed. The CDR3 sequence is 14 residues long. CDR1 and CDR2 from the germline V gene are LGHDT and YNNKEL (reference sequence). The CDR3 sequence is CASSQGPQGNEQYF.

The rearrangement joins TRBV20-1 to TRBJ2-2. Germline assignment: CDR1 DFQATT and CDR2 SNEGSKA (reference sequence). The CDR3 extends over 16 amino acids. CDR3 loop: CSARRGWFENTGELFF.

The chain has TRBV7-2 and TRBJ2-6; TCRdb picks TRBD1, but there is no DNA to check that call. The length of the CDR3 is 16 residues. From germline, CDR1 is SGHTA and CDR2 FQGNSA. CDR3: CASSSDILGGANVLTF.

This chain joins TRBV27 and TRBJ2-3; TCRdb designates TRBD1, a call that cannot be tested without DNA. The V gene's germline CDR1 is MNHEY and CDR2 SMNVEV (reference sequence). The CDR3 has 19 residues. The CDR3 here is CASSLSPPFPRGSTDTQYF.

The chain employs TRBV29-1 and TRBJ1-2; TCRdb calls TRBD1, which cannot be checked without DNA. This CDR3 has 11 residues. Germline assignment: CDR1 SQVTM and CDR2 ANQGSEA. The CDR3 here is CSAAGAYGYTF.

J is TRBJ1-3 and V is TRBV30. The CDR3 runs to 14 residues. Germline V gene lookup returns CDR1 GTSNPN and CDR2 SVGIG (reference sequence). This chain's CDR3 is CAWSVPGSGNTIYF.

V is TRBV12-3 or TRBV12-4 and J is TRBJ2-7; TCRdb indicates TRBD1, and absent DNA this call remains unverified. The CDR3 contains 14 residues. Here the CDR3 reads CASSQGTGVNEQYF.

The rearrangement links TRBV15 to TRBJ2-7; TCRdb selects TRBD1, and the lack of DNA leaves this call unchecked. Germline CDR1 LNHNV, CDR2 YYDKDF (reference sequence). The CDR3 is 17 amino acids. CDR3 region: CATSSPIGQGGSYEQYF.

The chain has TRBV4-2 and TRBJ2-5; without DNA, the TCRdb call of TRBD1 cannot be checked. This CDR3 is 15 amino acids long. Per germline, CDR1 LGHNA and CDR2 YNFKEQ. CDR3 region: CASSQTKTGGKTQYF.

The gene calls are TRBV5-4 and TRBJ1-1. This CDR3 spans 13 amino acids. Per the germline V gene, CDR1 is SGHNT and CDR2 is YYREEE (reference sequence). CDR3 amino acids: CASSRTADTEAFF.

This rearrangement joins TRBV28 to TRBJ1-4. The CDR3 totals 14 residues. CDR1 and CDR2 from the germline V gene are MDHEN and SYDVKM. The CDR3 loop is CASSSLATNEKLFF. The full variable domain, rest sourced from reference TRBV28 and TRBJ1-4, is DVKVTQSSRYLVKRTGEKVFLECVQDMDHENMFWYRQDPGLGLRLIYFSYDVKMKEKGDIPEGYSVSREKKERFSLILESASTNQTSMYLCASSSLATNEKLFFGSGTQLSVL.

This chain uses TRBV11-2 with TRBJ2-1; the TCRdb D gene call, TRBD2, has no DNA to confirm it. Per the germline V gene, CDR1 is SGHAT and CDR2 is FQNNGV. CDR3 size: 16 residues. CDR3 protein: CASSLERRGGAPEQFF.

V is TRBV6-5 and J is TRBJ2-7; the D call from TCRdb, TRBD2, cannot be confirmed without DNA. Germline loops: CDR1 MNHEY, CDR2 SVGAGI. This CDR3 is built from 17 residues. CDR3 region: CASSSRTSGGGRYEQYF.

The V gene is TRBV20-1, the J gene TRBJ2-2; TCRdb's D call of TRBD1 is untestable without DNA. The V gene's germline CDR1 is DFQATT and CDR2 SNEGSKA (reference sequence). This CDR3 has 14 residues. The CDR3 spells CSARAGRDTGELFF.

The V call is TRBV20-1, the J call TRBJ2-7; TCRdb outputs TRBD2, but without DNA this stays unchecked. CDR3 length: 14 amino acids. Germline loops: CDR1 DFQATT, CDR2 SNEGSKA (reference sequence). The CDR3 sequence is CSAGRTSGIYEQYF.